The 14 T cell receptor beta chains given below trace back to one sample, sequenced in a study of T cell repertoires in ileal Crohn's disease. Sequenced by immunoSEQ multiplex PCR; TCRdb stores in-frame clones only, minus some. The table lists approximately 27,000 clones, about four fifths of them singletons. The sample comprised ileal tissue. Receptors were obtained from an adult with Crohn's disease.

The chain employs TRBV7-2 and TRBJ2-7; D is unresolved. Germline CDR1 SGHTA, CDR2 FQGNSA. This CDR3 is 17 amino acids long. Trimming shortened V by 1 base and J by 0 bases, and 16 bases separated the two germline ends. CDR3 in amino acids: CASSLGGGSYFSYEQYF. The CDR3 bases are TGTGCCAGCAGCTTAGGTGGCGGATCCTATTTCTCCTACGAGCAGTACTTC.

The gene calls are TRBV9 and TRBJ2-5; D is possibly TRBD2 (7 bases). There are 18 residues in the CDR3. Trimming took 1 base from V and 0 from J, leaving 19 bases between them. The germline V gene has CDR1 SGDLS and CDR2 YYNGEE. The CDR3 region has the DNA TGTGCCAGCAGCGTATCGGGCGGGGGCCTTTTTTACCAAGAGACCCAGTACTTC. Encoded protein: CASSVSGGGLFYQETQYF.

The chain couples TRBV15 to TRBJ1-5; D is unresolved. In germline, CDR1 is LNHNV, CDR2 YYDKDF (reference sequence). CDR3 length equals 18 residues. V lost 5 bases, J lost 0 bases, and 20 bases lay in between. The chain's CDR3 is CATSGREADFYSNQPQHF. The CDR3 nucleotides are TGTGCCACCAGCGGACGTGAAGCGGATTTCTATAGCAATCAGCCCCAGCATTTT.

The rearrangement links TRBV6-5 to TRBJ1-2; no clear D gene. The CDR3 is 13 amino acids. Germline V gene lookup returns CDR1 MNHEY and CDR2 SVGAGI. Deletions cut 6 bases from V and 8 bases from J, with 16 bases between. CDR3 residues: CASSYIKAGGYTF. In DNA, the CDR3 is TGTGCCAGCAGCTACATTAAGGCGGGCGGCTACACCTTC.

The J gene is TRBJ2-6, the V gene TRBV7-9; possible D gene TRBD1, 6 bases. Germline V gene data show CDR1 as SEHNR and CDR2 as FQNEAQ (reference sequence). The CDR3 runs to 15 residues. Trimming shortened V by 2 bases and J by 13 bases, and 18 bases separated the two germline ends. The CDR3 DNA sequence: TGTGCCAGCAGCTTAAGGGACACGGGTTTGTCTGTCCTGACTTTC. Translated: CASSLRDTGLSVLTF.

The gene calls are TRBV6-6 and TRBJ2-2; 15 positions match TRBD2. Trimming cost V 6 bases and J 13 bases; bases outside gene matches: 3. The V gene's germline CDR1 is MNHNY and CDR2 SVGAGI (reference sequence). The CDR3 spans 13 residues. DNA of the CDR3: TGTGCCAGCAGATTGGGACTAGCGGGAGGGCTGTTTTTT. Its translation is CASRLGLAGGLFF.

This clone showed up just once. A read error may account for a junction end that differs from germline. The chain has TRBV20-1 and TRBJ2-3; tentative D call: TRBD2 (5 bases). Germline V gene sequence: CDR1 DFQATT, CDR2 SNEGSKA (reference sequence). The CDR3 is 11 amino acids. The CDR3 is CSAKAPLGARF. CDR3 sequence (DNA): TGCAGTGCTAAGGCCCCTTTGGGAGCCCGCTTT.

The chain employs TRBV2 and TRBJ1-5; D is possibly TRBD1 (5 bases). Trimming removed 7 bases from V and 7 bases from J, with 11 bases in between. This CDR3 region has 12 residues. The germline V gene encodes CDR1 SNHLY and CDR2 FYNNEI. The CDR3 DNA sequence: TGTGCCAGCAAAACAGGTGGACAGCCCCAGCATTTT. The encoded protein is CASKTGGQPQHF.

J is TRBJ1-1 and V is TRBV29-1; D is undetermined. Trimming stripped 7 bases from V and 0 bases from J, with 6 bases between. CDR1 is SQVTM and CDR2 is ANQGSEA in the germline V gene. The CDR3 length is 11 residues. CDR3 sequence: CSALVNTEAFF. The CDR3 DNA sequence: TGCAGCGCCCTCGTGAACACTGAAGCTTTCTTT.

This chain connects TRBV4-1 to TRBJ2-6, with 9 nucleotides matching TRBD1. The CDR3 loop spans 17 amino acids. Germline V lookup: CDR1 MGHRA, CDR2 YSYEKL. The V and J ends lost 1 base and 2 bases, in that order; junction bases with no gene match: 3. CDR3 in DNA: TGCGCCAGCAGCCAAGTCACAGGGGGCGCTGGGGCCAACGTCCTGACTTTC. Amino acids: CASSQVTGGAGANVLTF.

The J gene is TRBJ2-5, the V gene TRBV5-1; 8 bases align to TRBD2. The CDR3 spans 12 residues. CDR1 is SGHRS, CDR2 YFSETQ, per germline. V lost 5 bases, J lost 5 bases, and 2 bases stayed unmatched. CDR3 sequence (DNA): TGCGCCAGCAGGAGACTAGCGGAGACCCAGTACTTC. This sequence encodes CASRRLAETQYF.

The chain is built from TRBV25-1 and TRBJ1-2; TRBD1 matches at 10 bases. Germline assignment: CDR1 MGHDK and CDR2 SYGVNS. The V and J ends lost 4 bases and 7 bases, in that order; junction bases with no gene match: 6. The CDR3 extends over 14 amino acids. The CDR3 spells CASSAQTGGGGYTF. DNA for the CDR3: TGTGCCAGCAGTGCCCAGACAGGGGGCGGTGGCTACACCTTC.

There are a few counts of this clone. This chain connects TRBV14 to TRBJ1-1, with D unclear. Looked up from germline, CDR1 is SGHDN and CDR2 is FVKESK. Trimming took 3 bases from V and 1 from J, leaving 18 bases between them. This CDR3 has 17 residues. CDR3 residues: CASSHHRAREENTEAFF. The CDR3 nucleotides are TGTGCCAGCAGCCACCACCGGGCGAGGGAAGAGAACACTGAAGCTTTCTTT.

This clone was found once. The J gene is TRBJ1-5, the V gene TRBV2; TRBD1 matches at 7 bases. The CDR3 sequence is 13 residues long. With 4 bases clipped from V and 5 bases from J, the junction kept 2 bases outside the gene matches. Looked up from germline, CDR1 is SNHLY and CDR2 is FYNNEI. The CDR3 protein is CASSGDSDQPQHF. The CDR3 DNA is TGTGCCAGCAGTGGGGACAGTGATCAGCCCCAGCATTTT.